A selection of T cell receptor beta chains follows, all from one sample in a study of T cell responses to AZD1222 COVID-19 vaccine. Sequenced by immunoSEQ multiplex PCR; TCRdb stores in-frame clones only, minus some. The data show 90,000 to 120,000 clones, roughly 85% seen once. The specimen comprised peripheral blood, sampled 28 days after the second AZD1222 dose. The receptors stem from an adult who received the AZD1222 COVID-19 vaccine. Both conserved end residues are part of each CDR3. The D gene is left open where the match is weak. A row's size may be missing; if present it is once, few, many or a size class.

>TRBJ1-5|TRBV28|.|.
CASRGRGGNQPQHF
TGTGCCAGCAGGGGCAGGGGTGGCAATCAGCCCCAGCATTTT
>TRBJ1-5|TRBV4-1|.|TRBD1
CASSQGRHRGPVSNQPQHF
TGCGCCAGCAGCCAAGGGCGACACAGGGGGCCCGTTAGCAATCAGCCCCAGCATTTT
>TRBJ2-7|TRBV12-3/TRBV12-4|.|.
CASRGAGNYEQYF
TGTGCCAGCAGGGGCGCCGGCAACTACGAGCAGTACTTC
>TRBJ2-7|TRBV5-4|few|.
CASSSDTFYEQYF
TGTGCCAGCAGCTCGGACACCTTCTACGAGCAGTACTTC
>TRBJ2-5|TRBV5-1|.|.
CASSFKTGEPKTQYF
TGCGCCAGCAGCTTTAAGACGGGAGAACCAAAGACCCAGTACTTC
>TRBJ1-2|TRBV29-1|once|.
CSVSPGGNGYTF
TGCAGCGTTTCCCCGGGAGGAAATGGCTACACCTTC
>TRBJ1-6|TRBV19|.|.
CASSTRGAENSPLHF
TGTGCCAGTAGTACACGCGGCGCAGAAAATTCACCCCTCCACTTT
>TRBJ1-2|TRBV29-1|.|.
CSVGQDLAYGYTF
TGCAGCGTTGGCCAGGATCTCGCCTATGGCTACACCTTC
>TRBJ1-6|TRBV28|.|.
CASTLERTDSPLHF
TGTGCCAGCACACTTGAGAGGACAGACTCACCCCTCCACTTT
>TRBJ2-7|TRBV2|.|.
CASIGSEQYF
TGTGCCAGCATAGGGAGCGAGCAATACTTC
>TRBJ1-2|TRBV7-2|.|TRBD1
CASSLGGQDLARYTF
TGTGCCAGCAGCTTAGGTGGACAGGATCTTGCCCGCTACACCTTC
>TRBJ1-2|TRBV10-3|.|.
CAISEPRLGGDDGYTF
TGTGCCATCAGTGAGCCTCGGTTAGGGGGGGACGATGGCTACACCTTC
>TRBJ1-6|TRBV25-1|.|TRBD1
CASSAPGQSHSPLHF
TGTGCCAGCAGTGCGCCGGGACAGAGCCATTCACCCCTCCACTTT
>TRBJ1-1|TRBV13|once|.
CASSLGTFGNTEAFF
TGTGCCAGCAGCTTAGGGACTTTCGGGAACACTGAAGCTTTCTTT
>TRBJ1-1|TRBV7-3|.|.
CASSLTLDTEAFF
TGTGCCAGCAGCTTAACATTGGACACTGAAGCTTTCTTT
>TRBJ2-7|TRBV5-1|once|TRBD2
CASSLAWGLAGKFYEQYF
TGCGCCAGCAGCTTGGCCTGGGGACTAGCGGGAAAATTCTACGAGCAGTACTTC
>TRBJ1-1|TRBV19|.|.
CASSKFGGGWPTEAFF
TGTGCCAGTAGCAAATTCGGGGGTGGATGGCCCACTGAAGCTTTCTTT
>TRBJ2-3|TRBV5-1|.|.
CASSQSGGSTDTQYF
TGCGCCAGCAGCCAAAGTGGCGGGAGCACAGATACGCAGTATTTT
>TRBJ2-1|TRBV25-1|.|TRBD1
CASSGGQGYNEQFF
TGTGCCAGCAGTGGGGGACAGGGTTACAATGAGCAGTTCTTC
>TRBJ1-5|TRBV28|.|.
CASTGGGDSNQPQHF
TGTGCCAGCACCGGAGGGGGGGATAGCAATCAGCCCCAGCATTTT
>TRBJ2-7|TRBV6-5|once|.
CASSYAYEQYF
TGTGCCAGCAGCTACGCCTACGAGCAGTACTTC
>TRBJ2-7|TRBV7-2|.|.
CASSFLGLVQYF
TGTGCCAGCAGCTTCCTCGGGTTAGTGCAGTACTTC
>TRBJ1-1|TRBV5-4|.|.
CASSSRGRINTEAFF
TGTGCCAGCAGCTCGAGAGGACGGATTAACACTGAAGCTTTCTTT
>TRBJ2-1|TRBV14|.|.
CASSQGRQGRDEQFF
TGTGCCAGCAGCCAAGGGCGGCAGGGTAGGGATGAGCAGTTCTTC
>TRBJ2-7|TRBV19|.|TRBD2
CASSMTSGVTYEQYF
TGTGCCAGTAGTATGACTAGCGGGGTCACCTACGAGCAGTACTTC
>TRBJ2-7|TRBV11-2|.|.
CASSLGRDPRSYEQYF
TGTGCCAGCAGCTTAGGGCGGGACCCTCGGTCCTACGAGCAGTACTTC
>TRBJ2-7|TRBV4-2|.|.
CASSQRVGGTHTYEQYF
TGTGCCAGCAGCCAAAGGGTCGGAGGGACACACACCTACGAGCAGTACTTC
>TRBJ2-1|TRBV3-1/TRBV3-2|.|TRBD2
CASSYVASGRPEQFF
TGTGCCAGCAGCTATGTGGCTAGCGGGAGGCCTGAGCAGTTCTTC
>TRBJ1-1|TRBV19|.|.
CASSIDPGALKTEAFF
TGTGCCAGTAGTATTGACCCAGGGGCGTTGAAGACTGAAGCTTTCTTT
>TRBJ1-2|TRBV2|.|TRBD1
CASSGVQGILHGYTF
TGTGCCAGCAGTGGAGTACAGGGGATACTCCATGGCTACACCTTC
>TRBJ1-2|TRBV5-1|.|TRBD1
CASSLADDRGYGYTF
TGCGCCAGCAGCTTGGCAGATGACAGGGGGTATGGCTACACCTTC
>TRBJ2-1|TRBV24-1|.|.
CATSTWDNEQFF
TGTGCCACCAGCACATGGGACAATGAGCAGTTCTTC
>TRBJ1-4|TRBV28|.|.
CASSPGVGVNEKLFF
TGTGCCAGCAGTCCCGGGGTGGGGGTTAATGAAAAACTGTTTTTT